The clone carrying this TCR beta chain occurred a few times. Its target is not known. This CDR3 is built from 18 residues. The germline V gene has CDR1 DFQATT and CDR2 SNEGSKA (reference sequence). Trimming removed 0 bases from V and 1 base from J; junction bases left unmatched: 10. The sample is drawn from a study of post-analysis software for immune sequencing data. Findings and limits, study-wide: Included in a set of roughly five TRBV segments more frequent in patients than controls were TRBV5-6, TRBV5-1 and TRBV20-1.

Carried by the TCR beta cDNA libraries were unique molecular identifiers. From the PCR reads, TCRdb called clonotypes with MiXCR, one entry per CDR3 protein. The data contain some 450,000 distinct CDR3 sequences, roughly 45% of them singletons. V and J are TRBV20-1 and TRBJ2-5; 11 bases line up with TRBD2. The receptor's source is a girl between 5 and 17 years old with multiple sclerosis. Sequenced sample: blood. This CDR3 is CSARDPGPSGGFQETQYF. The CDR3 bases are TGCAGTGCTAGAGATCCGGGCCCTAGCGGGGGGTTCCAAGAGACCCAGTACTTC.